The 17 T cell receptor beta chains in this list originate from one sample, sequenced in a study of OX40 agonist ivuxolimab in advanced cancers. Sequenced by immunoSEQ multiplex PCR; TCRdb stores in-frame clones only, minus some. The sample has under 70,000 clones, more than 75% seen once. The specimen was CD4+ or CD8+ T cells sorted from blood, collected in a trial of the OX40 agonist ivuxolimab. The receptors come from an adult with an advanced solid tumor such as melanoma, head and neck, liver or kidney cancer.

This clone was seen only a few times. This sequence joins TRBV18 and TRBJ1-4; D gene ambiguous. This CDR3 has 14 amino acids. In germline, CDR1 is KGHSH, CDR2 LQKENI. The ends were cut back, 6 bases at V and 2 bases at J, with 10 bases in the middle. Here the CDR3 DNA reads TGTGCCAGCTCCATCGGGTCGACTAATGAAAAACTGTTTTTT. Translated, it gives CASSIGSTNEKLFF.

The V call is TRBV7-2, the J call TRBJ2-5; D is uncertain. Looked up from germline, CDR1 is SGHTA and CDR2 is FQGNSA. The CDR3 is 13 residues long. V was clipped by 1 base and J by 1 base, with 4 bases between them. CDR3 in amino acids: CASSLGPQETQYF. CDR3 in DNA: TGTGCCAGCAGCTTAGGGCCCCAAGAGACCCAGTACTTC.

This clone has more than one count but fewer than ten. The V gene is TRBV2, the J gene TRBJ1-1; a weak D match, TRBD1 (6 bases). Germline loops: CDR1 SNHLY, CDR2 FYNNEI. CDR3 length: 15 residues. V was pared by 2 bases and J by 4 bases, with 14 bases between. The CDR3 is CASSEFRGARTEAFF. DNA of the CDR3: TGTGCCAGCAGTGAATTCCGGGGGGCGCGCACTGAAGCTTTCTTT.

The chain recombines TRBV6-5 with TRBJ2-1; 7 bases are shared with TRBD1. This CDR3 is 14 amino acids long. Germline CDR1 reads MNHEY; CDR2 reads SVGAGI. The CDR3 coding sequence is TGTCCCCTAAAGAGGACAGGCACCTACAATGAGCAGTTCTTC. Its protein is CPLKRTGTYNEQFF.

The V call is TRBV10-1, the J call TRBJ1-5; D possibly corresponds to TRBD1 (6 bases). Per germline, CDR1 WNHNN and CDR2 SYGVQD (reference sequence). The CDR3 contains 18 residues. V lost 0 bases, J lost 9 bases, and 24 bases lay in between. Here the CDR3 DNA reads TGCGCCAGCAGTGAGTCGATTAGAGTCAGGGGTGGTGGTGGGCCCCAGCATTTT. As protein: CASSESIRVRGGGGPQHF.

The gene calls are TRBV5-1 and TRBJ1-2; 12 bases fit TRBD1. The CDR3 has 16 amino acids. The V segment lost 2 bases and the J segment 8 bases; nucleotides outside the gene matches: 10. Germline loops: CDR1 SGHRS, CDR2 YFSETQ. The CDR3 DNA is TGCGCCAGCAGCTTCGAGCCGGGACAGGGGGCCGGGGGCTACACCTTC. Encoded protein: CASSFEPGQGAGGYTF.

V and J are TRBV30 and TRBJ2-7, with TRBD1 matching over 7 bases. Germline V CDR1 and CDR2: GTSNPN, SVGIG (reference sequence). V lost 3 bases to trimming and J lost 0 bases; unmatched junction nucleotides: 5. The CDR3 has 14 amino acids. The CDR3 DNA sequence: TGTGCCTGGAGGTTGACAGGGAGCTCCTACGAGCAGTACTTC. Translating it yields CAWRLTGSSYEQYF.

The chain combines TRBV2 with TRBJ2-1; maybe TRBD2 (6 bases). Germline CDR1 is SNHLY and CDR2 is FYNNEI. The V and J ends lost 5 bases and 0 bases respectively, with 17 bases between them. The CDR3 length is 17 residues. The CDR3: CASSLRAGASSYNEQFF. DNA for the CDR3: TGTGCCAGCAGTCTGCGAGCGGGCGCTAGCTCCTACAATGAGCAGTTCTTC. The whole variable domain, remainder taken from reference TRBV2 and TRBJ2-1, is EPEVTQTPSHQVTQMGQEVILRCVPISNHLYFYWYRQILGQKVEFLVSFYNNEISEKSEIFDDQFSVERPDGSNFTLKIRSTKLEDSAMYFCASSLRAGASSYNEQFFGPGTRLTVL.

The chain employs TRBV5-1 and TRBJ2-5; 10 bases fit TRBD2. V was pared by 5 bases and J by 4 bases, with 8 bases of the junction left unmatched. This CDR3 contains 15 residues. The V gene's germline CDR1 is SGHRS and CDR2 YFSETQ. CDR3 DNA: TGCGCCAGCAGTTTACAAGCGGGAGGGGGAGAGACCCAGTACTTC. It encodes CASSLQAGGGETQYF.

V usage is TRBV7-3 and J usage is TRBJ2-1, with 7 bases aligning to TRBD2. The germline CDR1 and CDR2 sequences are SGHTA and FQGTGA. V dropped 5 bases and J dropped 5; count of bases not matched to a gene: 6. The CDR3 contains 14 residues. The CDR3 DNA is TGTGCCAGCAGCCCTCAGCGGGGTGACAATGAGCAGTTCTTC. Amino acid sequence: CASSPQRGDNEQFF.

This clone was detected only once. CDR3 DNA sequence: TGCGCCAGCAGCTTGGGTCTTTTGGACACTGAAGCTTTCTTT. Translation: CASSLGLLDTEAFF. V is TRBV5-1 and J is TRBJ1-1; unclear D gene. The germline V gene has CDR1 SGHRS and CDR2 YFSETQ. The CDR3 is made up of 14 amino acids. V lost 0 bases and J lost 3, with 9 bases in between. Complete variable domain (other parts from reference TRBV5-1 and TRBJ1-1): KAGVTQTPRYLIKTRGQQVTLSCSPISGHRSVSWYQQTPGQGLQFLFEYFSETQRNKGNFPGRFSGRQFSNSRSEMNVSTLELGDSALYLCASSLGLLDTEAFFGQGTRLTVV.

The V gene is TRBV14, the J gene TRBJ1-6; no clear D. The germline gives CDR1 SGHDN, CDR2 FVKESK. The V end was cut by 2 bases, the J end by 9 bases, with 14 bases between. The CDR3 has 15 amino acids. The CDR3 protein is CASSQNSPTLSPLHF. CDR3 DNA: TGTGCCAGCAGCCAAAACTCTCCCACCCTTTCACCCCTCCACTTT.

The CDR3 loop reads CASRTGTVSNQPQHF. The CDR3 nucleotides read TGTGCCAGCCGGACCGGGACGGTAAGCAATCAGCCCCAGCATTTT. The J gene is TRBJ1-5, the V gene TRBV2; D is possibly TRBD1 (5 bases). The CDR3 contains 15 residues. Trimming cost V 8 bases and J 1 base, with 15 bases left between them. CDR1 is SNHLY, CDR2 FYNNEI, per germline. Combining the CDR3 with reference TRBV2 and TRBJ1-5 gives the whole variable domain EPEVTQTPSHQVTQMGQEVILRCVPISNHLYFYWYRQILGQKVEFLVSFYNNEISEKSEIFDDQFSVERPDGSNFTLKIRSTKLEDSAMYFCASRTGTVSNQPQHFGDGTRLSIL.

The DNA for the CDR3 is TGCGCCAGCAGTGACCGACAGGGCTCTCAGGATGGCTACACCTTC. Amino acids: CASSDRQGSQDGYTF. The chain uses TRBV10-1 and TRBJ1-2; 7 bases match TRBD1. The CDR3 runs to 15 residues. CDR1 is WNHNN and CDR2 is SYGVQD in the germline V gene (reference sequence). J gave up 6 bases and V 3 bases, and 10 bases lay outside the gene matches.

This clone occurred a few times. This chain connects TRBV29-1 to TRBJ1-1, with D perhaps matching TRBD1 (5 bases). V lost 7 bases to trimming and J lost 3 bases, with 15 bases between them. The CDR3 totals 13 residues. Germline loops: CDR1 SQVTM, CDR2 ANQGSEA. The CDR3 protein is CSARSGTDTEAFF. CDR3 sequence (DNA): TGCAGCGCCCGATCCGGGACTGACACTGAAGCTTTCTTT.

The chain carries TRBV6-1 and TRBJ1-2; the D gene is possibly TRBD1 (5 bases). Per germline, CDR1 MNHNS and CDR2 SASEGT. The CDR3 extends over 13 amino acids. V dropped 4 bases and J dropped 2 bases, with 8 bases sitting between them. The CDR3 bases are TGTGCCAGCAGTGCGGGGGTCAACTATGGCTACACCTTC. Translating it yields CASSAGVNYGYTF.

This CDR3 reads CACKRGAGNTIYF. The CDR3 coding sequence is TGTGCCTGTAAAAGGGGGGCTGGAAACACCATATATTTT. The chain recombines TRBV30 with TRBJ1-3, with D possibly matching TRBD1 (6 bases). V was clipped by 6 bases and J by 2 bases, with 11 bases between them. The CDR3 is made up of 13 amino acids. Germline V gives CDR1 GTSNPN, CDR2 SVGIG (reference sequence).